The clone carrying this T cell receptor (beta chain) has more than one count but fewer than ten. Its cognate antigen is unknown. Together with a sample-barcoded 5' primer, a J-beta primer mix was included in a second PCR lasting about 7 to 12 cycles. TCRdb itself ran the 5' RACE reads through MiXCR, one entry per CDR3 protein. This table has around 1,700,000 distinct CDR3 sequences, roughly 28% appearing once. This sample was included in a study of blood T cells in healthy people across ages. Study outcomes and limitations: TCR beta diversity tracked closely with naive T cell percentage. A greater number of naive CD4+ cells and higher diversity distinguished long-lived donors from aged donors. Any conclusive comparison of naive versus antigen-experienced cells was prevented by using unsorted PBMCs.

CDR1 SEHNR and CDR2 FQNEAQ come from the germline V gene (reference sequence). This CDR3 is built from 13 residues. V was cut by 5 bases and J by 5 bases, with 13 bases left in between. Donation came from healthy Caucasian individuals in Russia who were aged roughly 6 to 95. The sequence was collected from a woman aged 25-40 years in good health. This chain connects TRBV7-9 to TRBJ2-7, with D unresolved. The sequencing input was blood. The CDR3 protein is CASSLGSEDEQYF. The CDR3, as DNA: TGTGCCAGCAGCCTGGGCAGTGAGGACGAGCAGTACTTC.